Each of the 28 T cell receptor beta chains below was sequenced from the same sample in a study of CD8 T cells in ankylosing spondylitis listed by TCRdb under 2017. Library prep was done by 5' RACE. Sequencer: Illumina HiSeq 2500. TCRdb reworked the public reads: Q25 trimming with fastp, MiXCR clone assembly, productive beta chains retained. Every CDR3 protein is listed once, alongside the most common genes and DNA of its rows. This sample is represented by 40,000 or so distinct CDR3 sequences; approximately 3% of them were singletons. The ten largest make up around 2.8% of the sample. Sequenced: blood, either unsorted or a sorted T cell fraction (not recorded which). All receptors derive from a male donor with ankylosing spondylitis or in good health (not recorded which).

This clonotype was seen repeatedly, ten times or more. The rearrangement joins TRBV9 to TRBJ2-3, with TRBD2 matching over 7 bases. The CDR3 totals 15 residues. V shed 0 bases and J 2 bases; nucleotides not matched to a gene: 3. Germline V gene data show CDR1 as SGDLS and CDR2 as YYNGEE. The DNA of the CDR3 is TGTGCCAGCAGCGTAGTGGCGGGAGCCACAGATACGCAGTATTTT. Encoded protein: CASSVVAGATDTQYF.

In this sample, this clonotype turned up many times. J is TRBJ2-6 and V is TRBV9; 8 positions match TRBD1. The germline gives CDR1 SGDLS, CDR2 YYNGEE. V dropped 7 bases and J dropped 9; count of bases not matched to a gene: 6. CDR3 size: 13 residues. The CDR3 bases are TGTGCCAGCCTGGGACAGGATTACAACGTCCTGACTTTC. Amino acid sequence: CASLGQDYNVLTF.

This clonotype has ten or more counts. The V call is TRBV9, the J call TRBJ1-4, with a weak D call TRBD1 (6 bases). Germline V gene data show CDR1 as SGDLS and CDR2 as YYNGEE. The CDR3 loop spans 15 amino acids. V was cut by 6 bases and J by 0 bases, with 12 bases left in between. This CDR3 is CASNREGATNEKLFF. The CDR3 nucleotides read TGTGCCAGCAACAGGGAGGGTGCAACTAATGAAAAACTGTTTTTT.

This clonotype showed up many times. This chain links TRBV9 with TRBJ2-1; maybe TRBD2 (5 bases). CDR1 and CDR2 from the germline V gene are SGDLS and YYNGEE. This CDR3 has 14 residues. V was pared by 7 bases and J by 6 bases, with 17 bases between. CDR3 sequence: CASSGSHQFNEQFF. The CDR3 coding sequence is TGTGCCAGCTCGGGGAGCCACCAATTCAATGAGCAGTTCTTC.

This clonotype was detected only a few times. V is TRBV9 and J is TRBJ1-4, with TRBD1 as a possible D gene (6 bases). The CDR3 length is 15 residues. Germline assignment: CDR1 SGDLS and CDR2 YYNGEE. Trimming cost V 4 bases and J 6 bases, with 16 bases left between them. The CDR3 coding sequence is TGTGCCAGCAGCACCGGACAGACTGGGTATGAAAAACTGTTTTTT. Protein product: CASSTGQTGYEKLFF.

The sample holds many counts of this clonotype. This rearrangement joins TRBV9 to TRBJ1-4, with D hard to call. Per the germline V gene, CDR1 is SGDLS and CDR2 is YYNGEE. With 1 base removed from V and 7 bases from J, the gap between germline ends came to 11 bases. This CDR3 region has 14 residues. Here the CDR3 reads CASSVSGLGEKLFF. The CDR3 region has the DNA TGTGCCAGCAGCGTATCCGGGTTAGGTGAAAAACTGTTTTTT.

In its sample, this clonotype was seen many times. The rearrangement joins TRBV23-1 to TRBJ2-6; D is uncertain. TRBV23-1 is given ORF status, its function remaining uncertain. The V end lost 2 bases, the J end lost 0 bases, and 8 bases lay between the germline ends. The length of the CDR3 is 16 residues. The CDR3 region has the DNA TGCGCCAGCAGTCAAGGGCCGTTCTCTGGGGCCAACGTCCTGACTTTC. This gives the protein CASSQGPFSGANVLTF.

The sample holds many counts of this clonotype. The chain is built from TRBV9 and TRBJ1-2; possibly TRBD1 for D (6 bases). The V end was cut by 4 bases, the J end by 8 bases, with 12 bases between. The CDR3 runs 12 residues. Germline assignment: CDR1 SGDLS and CDR2 YYNGEE. In DNA, the CDR3 is TGTGCCAGCAGCACCCCCGGACAGGGCTACACCTTC. The encoded protein is CASSTPGQGYTF.

J is TRBJ2-6 and V is TRBV9; D is undetermined. The CDR3 runs to 14 residues. Germline-derived CDR1 and CDR2 are SGDLS and YYNGEE. V was clipped by 1 base and J by 1 base, with 3 bases between them. The CDR3 DNA sequence: TGTGCCAGCAGCGTAAGGTCTGGGGCCAACGTCCTGACTTTC. Amino acids: CASSVRSGANVLTF.

This clonotype was found many times. The chain recombines TRBV9 with TRBJ2-1; 8 nucleotides agree with TRBD2. Losses at the gene ends were 1 base for V and 4 bases for J; bases not matched to a gene: 4. Germline V CDR1 and CDR2: SGDLS, YYNGEE. There are 15 residues in the CDR3. The CDR3: CASSVLAGGYNEQFF. For the CDR3, the DNA is TGTGCCAGCAGCGTATTGGCGGGGGGATACAATGAGCAGTTCTTC. Together with reference TRBV9 and TRBJ2-1, the CDR3 gives the full variable domain: DSGVTQTPKHLITATGQRVTLRCSPRSGDLSVYWYQQSLDQGLQFLIQYYNGEERAKGNILERFSAQQFPDLHSELNLSSLELGDSALYFCASSVLAGGYNEQFFGPGTRLTVL.

This clonotype showed up many times. This chain uses TRBV9 with TRBJ2-4; tentatively, D is TRBD2 (6 bases). V lost 4 bases to trimming and J lost 4 bases, with 21 bases between them. CDR3 length equals 17 residues. Per the germline V gene, CDR1 is SGDLS and CDR2 is YYNGEE. CDR3 sequence reads: CASSTDPSWGVKNIQYF. DNA of the CDR3: TGTGCCAGCAGCACTGATCCTAGCTGGGGGGTTAAAAACATTCAGTACTTC.

This clonotype was counted at least ten times. The chain uses TRBV9 and TRBJ1-2; D is ambiguous. V dropped 0 bases and J dropped 2 bases, with 11 bases sitting between them. From germline, CDR1 is SGDLS and CDR2 YYNGEE. The CDR3 is 15 amino acids. The chain's CDR3 is CASSVGPEGNYGYTF. Here the CDR3 DNA reads TGTGCCAGCAGCGTAGGACCCGAAGGCAACTATGGCTACACCTTC.

The chain joins TRBV9 to TRBJ1-1; perhaps TRBD1 as D (5 bases). Germline values: CDR1 SGDLS, CDR2 YYNGEE. This CDR3 spans 16 amino acids. Trimming took 4 bases from V and 4 from J, leaving 20 bases between them. The CDR3 region is CASSPGLKVMATEAFF. The CDR3 DNA sequence: TGTGCCAGCAGCCCGGGACTCAAGGTCATGGCCACTGAAGCTTTCTTT.

The chain carries TRBV9 and TRBJ2-2; 14 nucleotides align to TRBD2. V lost 0 bases, J lost 7 bases, and 8 bases stayed unmatched. The CDR3 spans 18 residues. Germline lookup yields CDR1 SGDLS and CDR2 YYNGEE. This CDR3 is CASSVEPSGLAGVGELFF. CDR3 nucleotide sequence: TGTGCCAGCAGCGTAGAGCCCTCGGGACTAGCGGGAGTCGGGGAGCTGTTTTTT.

This clonotype was seen repeatedly, ten times or more. The V gene is TRBV21-1, the J gene TRBJ2-7; the table's D call, TRBD2, was not checked against the DNA. TRBV21-1 is recorded as a pseudogene. The CDR3 totals 14 residues. CDR3: CASSKTRKTYEQYV. The CDR3 nucleotides are TGTGCCAGCAGCAAAACCCGCAAGACCTACGAGCAGTACGTC.

A few counts support this clonotype. J is TRBJ2-2 and V is TRBV9; a weak D match, TRBD1 (6 bases). Between the trimmed V and J ends, which lost 0 bases and 0 bases, there was a span of 9 bases. Germline CDR1 reads SGDLS; CDR2 reads YYNGEE. The CDR3 has 16 amino acids. The CDR3 nucleotides read TGTGCCAGCAGCGTAGCGGGACACGCGAACACCGGGGAGCTGTTTTTT. This encodes CASSVAGHANTGELFF.

This clonotype was counted only a few times. The chain couples TRBV9 to TRBJ2-2, with 9 positions matching TRBD1. Trimming took 3 bases from V and 0 from J; bases not matched to a gene: 3. Germline V gene sequence: CDR1 SGDLS, CDR2 YYNGEE. This CDR3 contains 16 residues. CDR3 loop: CASSARQGANTGELFF. The CDR3 DNA is TGTGCCAGCAGCGCACGACAGGGGGCGAACACCGGGGAGCTGTTTTTT. Combining the CDR3 with reference TRBV9 and TRBJ2-2 gives the whole variable domain DSGVTQTPKHLITATGQRVTLRCSPRSGDLSVYWYQQSLDQGLQFLIQYYNGEERAKGNILERFSAQQFPDLHSELNLSSLELGDSALYFCASSARQGANTGELFFGEGSRLTVL.

This clonotype was seen repeatedly, ten times or more. This sequence joins TRBV9 and TRBJ2-3; D is possibly TRBD2 (6 bases). The germline CDR1 and CDR2 sequences are SGDLS and YYNGEE. V was clipped by 4 bases and J by 0 bases, with 18 bases between them. The CDR3 contains 17 residues. The CDR3 bases are TGTGCCAGCAGCTACCCGGTGGCGGGGCTTAGCACAGATACGCAGTATTTT. This sequence encodes CASSYPVAGLSTDTQYF.

This clonotype was picked up many times. The rearrangement links TRBV9 to TRBJ1-1; D is unresolved. Germline CDR1 reads SGDLS; CDR2 reads YYNGEE. Trimming took off 1 base at V and 2 bases at J, with 9 bases between the two ends. The length of the CDR3 is 14 residues. CDR3 nucleotide sequence: TGTGCCAGCAGCGTAACAATAGATAACACTGAAGCTTTCTTT. This codes for CASSVTIDNTEAFF.

The chain has TRBV9 and TRBJ2-3, with D tentatively TRBD1 (5 bases). The V gene's germline CDR1 is SGDLS and CDR2 YYNGEE. There are 15 residues in the CDR3. V dropped 4 bases and J dropped 1 base, with 13 bases sitting between them. In DNA form, the CDR3 reads TGTGCCAGCAGCAACCCCCTAGGGGGCACAGATACGCAGTATTTT. This gives the protein CASSNPLGGTDTQYF.

This clonotype was seen repeatedly, ten times or more. The V gene is TRBV9, the J gene TRBJ2-6; D is possibly TRBD2 (5 bases). V dropped 4 bases and J dropped 0 bases, with 8 bases sitting between them. Germline V lookup: CDR1 SGDLS, CDR2 YYNGEE. The CDR3 is 15 residues long. The DNA for the CDR3 is TGTGCCAGCAGCCCCGGGGACTCTGGGGCCAACGTCCTGACTTTC. It specifies CASSPGDSGANVLTF.

There are many counts of this clonotype. The gene calls are TRBV9 and TRBJ1-3; D gene unclear. CDR1 SGDLS and CDR2 YYNGEE come from the germline V gene. Trimming took off 0 bases at V and 3 bases at J, with 10 bases between the two ends. The CDR3 consists of 15 residues. Here the CDR3 DNA reads TGTGCCAGCAGCGTAGACAGAAATCGTGGAAACACCATATATTTT. This gives the protein CASSVDRNRGNTIYF.

This clonotype was counted ten times or more. The chain is built from TRBV9 and TRBJ1-5; TRBD1 is a possible D gene (5 bases). CDR1 is SGDLS, CDR2 YYNGEE, per germline. The V and J ends lost 5 bases and 5 bases respectively, with 11 bases between them. The CDR3 loop spans 13 amino acids. The CDR3 spells CASSEAGYQPQHF. The CDR3 DNA sequence: TGTGCCAGCAGTGAAGCAGGGTATCAGCCCCAGCATTTT.

There are many counts of this clonotype. The chain joins TRBV9 to TRBJ2-2, with 8 bases lining up with TRBD1. CDR3 length equals 17 residues. V lost 0 bases to trimming and J lost 7 bases; unmatched junction nucleotides: 11. Germline lookup yields CDR1 SGDLS and CDR2 YYNGEE. CDR3 bases: TGTGCCAGCAGCGTAGGGACAGGGTTTCCCGTCGTCGGGGAGCTGTTTTTT. Amino acid sequence: CASSVGTGFPVVGELFF. Together with reference TRBV9 and TRBJ2-2, the CDR3 gives the full variable domain: DSGVTQTPKHLITATGQRVTLRCSPRSGDLSVYWYQQSLDQGLQFLIQYYNGEERAKGNILERFSAQQFPDLHSELNLSSLELGDSALYFCASSVGTGFPVVGELFFGEGSRLTVL.

This clonotype was observed at least ten times. The chain combines TRBV9 with TRBJ2-1; TRBD1 aligns across 7 bases. The CDR3 is 15 residues long. V was clipped by 1 base and J by 3 bases; unmatched bases: 4. Germline V CDR1 and CDR2: SGDLS, YYNGEE. CDR3 coding DNA: TGTGCCAGCAGCGTACGGGACAGTAACTACAATGAGCAGTTCTTC. It codes for CASSVRDSNYNEQFF.

Many counts were recorded for this clonotype. The chain uses TRBV9 and TRBJ1-1; no firm D call. CDR3 size: 13 residues. The germline gives CDR1 SGDLS, CDR2 YYNGEE. V dropped 2 bases and J dropped 3 bases, with 8 bases sitting between them. The CDR3: CASSVGRYTEAFF. The CDR3 coding sequence is TGTGCCAGCAGCGTCGGACGCTACACTGAAGCTTTCTTT.

At least ten counts were recorded for this clonotype. The chain has TRBV9 and TRBJ2-1; TRBD1 might be the D (5 bases). V lost 1 base and J 10 bases, leaving 21 bases between the germline ends. Germline lookup yields CDR1 SGDLS and CDR2 YYNGEE. The CDR3 covers 16 residues. The CDR3, as DNA: TGTGCCAGCAGCGTACTTCAACAGGCTATCCTCGGGGAGCAGTTCTTC. This codes for CASSVLQQAILGEQFF. Combining the CDR3 with reference TRBV9 and TRBJ2-1 gives the whole variable domain DSGVTQTPKHLITATGQRVTLRCSPRSGDLSVYWYQQSLDQGLQFLIQYYNGEERAKGNILERFSAQQFPDLHSELNLSSLELGDSALYFCASSVLQQAILGEQFFGPGTRLTVL.

This clonotype was recorded at least ten times. The rearrangement uses TRBV9 and TRBJ1-6; possibly TRBD1 for D (6 bases). The CDR3 runs 13 residues. Per germline, CDR1 SGDLS and CDR2 YYNGEE. V was trimmed by 3 bases and J by 9 bases, leaving 10 bases between them. DNA of the CDR3: TGTGCCAGCAGCGAACAGGGTGTTTCACCCCTCCACTTT. The encoded protein is CASSEQGVSPLHF.